Listed here are 32 T cell receptor beta chains from one sample, sequenced in a study of T cells in Graves' hyperthyroidism and ophthalmopathy. Using RNA transcripts as the source, TCR beta CDR3 regions were amplified. A first-round RT-PCR of the TCR CDR3 used the HTBI primer set. TCRdb re-analysed the multiplex PCR reads in MiXCR, keeping a single row per CDR3 protein. The sample contains hundreds of thousands of distinct CDR3 sequences, roughly 50% of which appear only once. Sequenced: peripheral blood or thyroid tissue (not recorded which). All receptors derive from a young woman with Graves' hyperthyroidism.

The sample holds a few counts of this clonotype. This chain connects TRBV19 to TRBJ1-2; D gene ambiguous. Trimming stripped 2 bases from V and 8 bases from J, with 12 bases between. Germline values: CDR1 LNHDA, CDR2 SQIVND (reference sequence). The CDR3 has 13 amino acids. The DNA for the CDR3 is TGTGCCAGTAGTATATCCGGCCTTGGGGGCTACACCTTC. Its protein product is CASSISGLGGYTF.

The chain couples TRBV29-1 to TRBJ2-7, with a possible D match to TRBD2 (5 bases). Trimming cost V 7 bases and J 5 bases, with 9 bases left between them. CDR1 and CDR2 (germline): SQVTM, ANQGSEA. The CDR3 sequence is 10 residues long. CDR3 sequence reads: CSGRMNEQYF. CDR3 nucleotides: TGCAGCGGGAGGATGAACGAGCAGTACTTC.

The gene calls are TRBV5-1 and TRBJ2-5; a possible D gene is TRBD2 (6 bases). The CDR3 loop spans 13 amino acids. V was cut by 4 bases and J by 2 bases, with 9 bases left in between. Germline CDR1 reads SGHRS; CDR2 reads YFSETQ. CDR3 in DNA: TGCGCCAGCAGCACGGGGGTTCAAGAGACCCAGTACTTC. This encodes CASSTGVQETQYF.

This clonotype has a count of ten or more. For the CDR3, the DNA is TGTGCCAGCAGGGACAGGGGGGCTGTTCAGCCCCAGCATTTT. Its protein is CASRDRGAVQPQHF. J is TRBJ1-5 and V is TRBV2, with 10 nucleotides matching TRBD1. This CDR3 contains 14 residues. V trimming: 6 bases; J trimming: 6 bases; junction bases outside the gene matches: 5. The germline gives CDR1 SNHLY, CDR2 FYNNEI.

This clonotype was counted a single time. A read error is likely, as this CDR3 ends without the conserved phenylalanine or tryptophan. No DNA is shown, since the ends of the CDR3 on it are uncertain; the CDR3 is the one TCRdb lists. The CDR3: CASSEWGG. The genes are TRBV6-1 and TRBJ2-7; the table gives TRBD1 as D, unverified against the DNA. Germline V gives CDR1 MNHNS, CDR2 SASEGT. Ends included, the CDR3 has 8 residues.

Of note for this clonotype: Lacking the conserved final phenylalanine or tryptophan, this CDR3 likely reflects a read error. This rearrangement joins TRBV2 to TRBJ1-2, with D maybe TRBD1 (6 bases). Germline V gene lookup returns CDR1 SNHLY and CDR2 FYNNEI. The CDR3 length is 13 residues. The V end was cut by 5 bases, the J end by 4 bases, with 11 bases between. The CDR3 loop is CASSPGQIYGYTS. DNA of the CDR3: TGTGCCAGCAGTCCGGGACAAATCTATGGCTACACCTCC.

This chain uses TRBV19 with TRBJ1-1, with 7 positions matching TRBD1. The germline V gene encodes CDR1 LNHDA and CDR2 SQIVND (reference sequence). This CDR3 region has 15 residues. The V segment lost 4 bases and the J segment 6 bases; nucleotides outside the gene matches: 11. CDR3 protein: CASSTPTEQGSEAFF. CDR3 nucleotide sequence: TGTGCCAGTAGTACCCCGACAGAACAGGGGTCTGAAGCTTTCTTT.

This chain links TRBV24-1 with TRBJ2-3; the match to TRBD1 covers 10 bases. CDR1 and CDR2 from the germline V gene are KGHDR and SFDVKD. The ends lost 2 bases at V and 0 bases at J; junction bases unmatched: 4. The CDR3 length is 17 residues. The CDR3 sequence: CATSDYGTGDSTDTQYF. CDR3 DNA: TGTGCCACCAGTGATTATGGGACAGGGGATAGCACAGATACGCAGTATTTT.

This clonotype turned up a few times. This chain joins TRBV7-8 and TRBJ2-7; 7 bases map to TRBD1. Germline CDR1 reads SGHVS; CDR2 reads FQNEAQ. There are 15 residues in the CDR3. Losses at the gene ends were 1 base for V and 3 bases for J; bases not matched to a gene: 6. CDR3 nucleotide sequence: TGTGCCAGCAGCTTAGATCCGAGGGACAGCTACGAGCAGTACTTC. Amino acid sequence: CASSLDPRDSYEQYF.

The chain uses TRBV10-3 and TRBJ1-2; D not resolved. The CDR3 is 15 amino acids. Germline loops: CDR1 ENHRY, CDR2 SYGVKD. V was pared by 4 bases and J by 5 bases, with 17 bases between. The CDR3 sequence is CAISGREGNAYGYTF. DNA of the CDR3: TGTGCCATCAGTGGGCGGGAAGGCAATGCATATGGCTACACCTTC.

At least ten counts were recorded for this clonotype. The chain carries TRBV29-1 and TRBJ1-3; no reliable D call. V shed 7 bases and J shed 4 bases, with 14 bases lying between them. The germline V gene has CDR1 SQVTM and CDR2 ANQGSEA. The CDR3 runs 13 residues. The CDR3 region is CSALGGLGNTIYF. CDR3 sequence (DNA): TGCAGCGCCCTGGGTGGCCTCGGAAACACCATATATTTT.

This clonotype was observed at least ten times. The chain carries TRBV7-4 and TRBJ2-2; D is ambiguous. The germline V gene encodes CDR1 SGHVT and CDR2 SQSDAQ. This CDR3 has 15 residues. Trimming removed 1 base from V and 2 bases from J, with 8 bases in between. The CDR3 DNA follows: TGTGCCAGCAGCTTAGGCGGAGTTAACACCGGGGAGCTGTTTTTT. This translates into CASSLGGVNTGELFF. Full variable domain (rest looked up from reference TRBV7-4 and TRBJ2-2): GAGVSQSPRYKVAKRGRDVALRCDSISGHVTLYWYRQTLGQGSEVLTYSQSDAQRDKSGRPSGRFSAERPERSVSTLKIQRTEQGDSAVYLCASSLGGVNTGELFFGEGSRLTVL.

This clonotype was seen repeatedly, ten times or more. The junction does not match germline at one end; this may be a read error. The rearrangement joins TRBV7-9 to TRBJ2-2; D unclear. CDR3 length: 14 amino acids. Germline V gives CDR1 SEHNR, CDR2 FQNEAQ (reference sequence). The CDR3 is CASTLGGNTGELFF. DNA of the CDR3: TGTGCCAGCACCTTAGGCGGGAACACCGGGGAGCTGTTTTTT.

This clonotype was recorded many times. The rearrangement uses TRBV10-2 and TRBJ1-2; 7 bases agree with TRBD1. CDR3 size: 13 residues. Germline V lookup: CDR1 WSHSY, CDR2 SAAADI. J was trimmed by 7 bases and V by 2 bases; bases with no gene match: 4. The CDR3 region has the DNA TGCGCCAGCAGTGAGGACAGGGATTTTGGCTACACCTTC. It translates to CASSEDRDFGYTF.

This rearrangement joins TRBV25-1 to TRBJ1-4; no definite D call. Germline V lookup: CDR1 MGHDK, CDR2 SYGVNS. This CDR3 contains 11 residues. The CDR3 is CASYGGEKLFF. The CDR3 nucleotides are TGTGCTAGTTATGGCGGTGAAAAACTGTTTTTT.

The chain couples TRBV15 to TRBJ2-6; a weak D match, TRBD1 (7 bases). Per the germline V gene, CDR1 is LNHNV and CDR2 is YYDKDF (reference sequence). CDR3 length equals 16 residues. Trimming left V 2 bases short and J 2 bases short, with 10 bases between. The DNA of the CDR3 is TGTGCCACCAGCAGACAGGGGGGTACTGGGGCCAACGTCCTGACTTTC. Its translation: CATSRQGGTGANVLTF.

The sample holds many counts of this clonotype. The chain carries TRBV10-3 and TRBJ1-1; 9 bases align to TRBD1. The germline V gene has CDR1 ENHRY and CDR2 SYGVKD. CDR3 length equals 14 residues. Unmatched junction bases numbered 11, after V lost 6 bases and J lost 9 bases. For the CDR3, the DNA is TGTGCCATCAGGATAGTCCCGGGACAGGGCCAAGCTTTCTTT. Translation gives CAIRIVPGQGQAFF.

V gene TRBV7-6 combines with J gene TRBJ2-7; 7 bases fit TRBD1. V lost 5 bases, J lost 2 bases, and 9 bases stayed unmatched. The CDR3 spans 15 residues. Per germline, CDR1 SGHVS and CDR2 FNYEAQ. CDR3 protein: CASSRGTANPYEQYF. The DNA for the CDR3 is TGTGCCAGCAGCAGGGGGACAGCAAATCCCTACGAGCAGTACTTC.

There are many counts of this clonotype. The rearrangement joins TRBV29-1 to TRBJ1-4; D not resolved. CDR1 is SQVTM and CDR2 is ANQGSEA in the germline V gene. V was trimmed by 0 bases and J by 7 bases, leaving 6 bases between them. The CDR3 has 12 residues. CDR3 coding DNA: TGCAGCGTTGAAGACGGACTTGAAAAACTGTTTTTT. It specifies CSVEDGLEKLFF.

Ten or more counts support this clonotype. The chain has TRBV5-1 and TRBJ2-7; 8 bases map to TRBD2. Germline CDR1 and CDR2: SGHRS and YFSETQ. The CDR3 loop spans 14 amino acids. V gave up 4 bases and J gave up 3 bases; unmatched junction bases: 6. CDR3 sequence: CASSQAGVGYEQYF. DNA for the CDR3: TGCGCCAGCAGCCAAGCGGGAGTTGGCTACGAGCAGTACTTC.

The chain employs TRBV2 and TRBJ2-2; a weak D match, TRBD2 (5 bases). Germline CDR1 SNHLY, CDR2 FYNNEI. The CDR3 runs 15 residues. V shed 3 bases and J shed 4 bases, with 12 bases lying between them. The CDR3 is CASSDVRAGTGELFF. CDR3 nucleotides: TGTGCCAGCAGTGATGTGAGGGCGGGCACCGGGGAGCTGTTTTTT.

The sample holds a few counts of this clonotype. DNA for the CDR3: TGTGCCAGCAGTGTTGAAGGGAGCCTCAATGAAAAACTGTTTTTT. It encodes CASSVEGSLNEKLFF. The J gene is TRBJ1-4, the V gene TRBV2; the D is unclear. Germline V CDR1 and CDR2: SNHLY, FYNNEI. The CDR3 runs 15 residues. V was pared by 4 bases and J by 5 bases, with 14 bases between. The whole variable domain, remainder taken from reference TRBV2 and TRBJ1-4, is EPEVTQTPSHQVTQMGQEVILRCVPISNHLYFYWYRQILGQKVEFLVSFYNNEISEKSEIFDDQFSVERPDGSNFTLKIRSTKLEDSAMYFCASSVEGSLNEKLFFGSGTQLSVL.

The rearrangement joins TRBV12-3 or TRBV12-4 to TRBJ2-7; no definite D call. V lost 1 base to trimming and J lost 3 bases, with 7 bases between them. There are 13 residues in the CDR3. CDR3 loop: CASSLVRYYEQYF. CDR3 in DNA: TGTGCCAGCAGTTTAGTCCGCTACTACGAGCAGTACTTC.

In the case of this clonotype: It may be a read error: a sequence one base away is much more abundant. The rearrangement links TRBV7-2 to TRBJ1-6, with 8 bases identical to TRBD1. Germline V CDR1 and CDR2: SGHTA, FQGNSA. CDR3 length: 15 residues. Trimming took 3 bases from V and 7 from J; bases not matched to a gene: 5. CDR3: CASSLGQAPNSPLHF. In DNA, the CDR3 is TGTGCCAGCAGCTTGGGACAGGCGCCAAATTCACCCCTCCACTTT.

The chain combines TRBV25-1 with TRBJ2-5; 9 nucleotides match TRBD2. V lost 5 bases to trimming and J lost 5 bases; unmatched junction nucleotides: 6. Germline CDR1 reads MGHDK; CDR2 reads SYGVNS. This CDR3 spans 14 amino acids. The CDR3: CASSLSGRTETQYF. CDR3 DNA sequence: TGTGCCAGCAGTCTAAGCGGGAGGACGGAGACCCAGTACTTC.

This clonotype was seen at least ten times. The rearrangement joins TRBV2 to TRBJ2-7; D may match TRBD1 or TRBD2 (5 bases each). CDR1 and CDR2 (germline): SNHLY, FYNNEI. The CDR3 extends over 14 amino acids. V gave up 4 bases and J gave up 3 bases, with 13 bases separating them. The CDR3 nucleotides are TGTGCCAGCAGTGGCCACGGGACGGACTACGAGCAGTACTTC. The encoded protein is CASSGHGTDYEQYF.

This chain joins TRBV14 and TRBJ2-7; D could derive from TRBD1 or TRBD2 (5 bases each). The CDR3 is 17 amino acids. The germline V and J ends were trimmed by 0 bases and 2 bases, with 17 bases remaining between them. Germline loops: CDR1 SGHDN, CDR2 FVKESK. CDR3 nucleotide sequence: TGTGCCAGCAGCCAAGATCGCTTGCTAGTGGGGGCCTACGAGCAGTACTTC. Translating it yields CASSQDRLLVGAYEQYF.

This sequence joins TRBV6-5 and TRBJ1-4; 7 bases are shared with TRBD1. The germline CDR1 and CDR2 sequences are MNHEY and SVGAGI. Trimming cost V 2 bases and J 4 bases; bases outside gene matches: 4. The CDR3 consists of 15 residues. CDR3 bases: TGTGCCAGCAGTTACCTCCGGGACAGTAATGAAAAACTGTTTTTT. The encoded protein is CASSYLRDSNEKLFF.

The chain uses TRBV11-3 and TRBJ2-5; 10 bases map to TRBD2. Germline V gene lookup returns CDR1 SGHNT and CDR2 YENEEA. This CDR3 comprises 19 residues. V lost 3 bases and J lost 1; bases outside the gene matches: 14. DNA of the CDR3: TGTGCCAGCAGCTTGAGGGCTAGCGGGAGATTACGGCCCCAAGAGACCCAGTACTTC. This codes for CASSLRASGRLRPQETQYF.

This clonotype was recorded many times. The chain joins TRBV29-1 to TRBJ2-5; D gene ambiguous. Trimming stripped 3 bases from V and 3 bases from J, with 8 bases between. This CDR3 has 12 residues. Germline CDR1 SQVTM, CDR2 ANQGSEA. The CDR3 region is CSVESWEETQYF. CDR3 sequence (DNA): TGCAGCGTTGAGTCCTGGGAAGAGACCCAGTACTTC. The variable domain in full, completed from reference TRBV29-1 and TRBJ2-5, reads SAVISQKPSRDICQRGTSLTIQCQVDSQVTMMFWYRQQPGQSLTLIATANQGSEATYESGFVIDKFPISRPNLTFSTLTVSNMSPEDSSIYLCSVESWEETQYFGPGTRLLVL.

With respect to this clonotype: This may be a read error, as it is one base from a much larger clone. The V call is TRBV11-2, the J call TRBJ2-5, with D possibly being TRBD1 (5 bases). V gave up 5 bases and J gave up 5 bases, with 12 bases separating them. In germline, CDR1 is SGHAT, CDR2 FQNNGV. CDR3 length: 13 residues. CDR3 DNA: TGTGCCAGCAGCCCAGCAGGGTTGGAGACCCAGTACTTC. Residues: CASSPAGLETQYF.

Details on this clonotype: The junction differs from germline at one of its ends, possibly a read error. The V call is TRBV15, the J call TRBJ2-6; TRBD1 matches 10 bases. Germline assignment: CDR1 LNHNV and CDR2 YYDKDF (reference sequence). The CDR3 contains 15 residues. For the CDR3, the DNA is TGTGCCACCAGCAACCACGGGACAGGGGACAACGTCCTGACTTTC. It encodes CATSNHGTGDNVLTF.